The T cell receptor (beta chain) under discussion was sequenced for a study of cytomegalovirus exposure and HLA in healthy donors. Regarding the study as a whole: Some TCR beta chains (more than 150 of them) were listed as cytomegalovirus-associated.

As for this clone: What it recognizes is unknown.

TCRdb's table, derived via immunoSEQ multiplex PCR, lists solely in-frame clones and lacks some. The repertoire holds 120,000 or so clones, more than 70% seen once, with under 2% in the top ten. J gave up 3 bases and V 5 bases, and 10 bases lay outside the gene matches. The CDR3 loop spans 16 amino acids. Looked up from germline, CDR1 is SGHVS and CDR2 is FQNEAQ. The receptor was isolated from a woman under 30 in good health and CMV-seronegative. The chain joins TRBV7-8 to TRBJ1-1, with 9 bases that match TRBD1. Sample: PBMCs. CDR3 nucleotide sequence: TGTGCCAGCAGCGACCCGGGACAGGGTCGCTACACTGAAGCTTTCTTT. Its translation is CASSDPGQGRYTEAFF.